Reported below is one T cell receptor (beta chain). These data originate in a study of blood T cell repertoires in COVID-19. The wider study: Acute and convalescent COVID-19 samples came from the United States, Italy and Spain. Sources were T cells, B-cell-depleted T cells, or PBMCs; the material itself was cDNA or gDNA.

Per the authors' pipeline: Quantification of nucleated cells was approximated via reference gene primer amplification. Using immunoSEQ multiplex PCR, the repertoire was profiled, and TCRdb retains in-frame clones only, with some absent. D and trimming come from the DNA, and the V and J calls and clone size come from that table. The sample holds 100,000 to 150,000 clones, 80% to 85% seen once. V shed 5 bases and J 7 bases; nucleotides not matched to a gene: 13. Per the germline V gene, CDR1 is SGHRS and CDR2 is YFSETQ. CDR3 size: 17 residues. V is TRBV5-1 and J is TRBJ1-4; 11 nucleotides line up with TRBD1. The receptor's source is a woman aged 45 to 65 with acute or convalescent COVID-19. The source material was peripheral blood. This chain's CDR3 is CASSSGTGGESGEKLFF. The CDR3 DNA reads TGCGCCAGCAGTTCGGGGACAGGGGGTGAATCGGGTGAAAAACTGTTTTTT.